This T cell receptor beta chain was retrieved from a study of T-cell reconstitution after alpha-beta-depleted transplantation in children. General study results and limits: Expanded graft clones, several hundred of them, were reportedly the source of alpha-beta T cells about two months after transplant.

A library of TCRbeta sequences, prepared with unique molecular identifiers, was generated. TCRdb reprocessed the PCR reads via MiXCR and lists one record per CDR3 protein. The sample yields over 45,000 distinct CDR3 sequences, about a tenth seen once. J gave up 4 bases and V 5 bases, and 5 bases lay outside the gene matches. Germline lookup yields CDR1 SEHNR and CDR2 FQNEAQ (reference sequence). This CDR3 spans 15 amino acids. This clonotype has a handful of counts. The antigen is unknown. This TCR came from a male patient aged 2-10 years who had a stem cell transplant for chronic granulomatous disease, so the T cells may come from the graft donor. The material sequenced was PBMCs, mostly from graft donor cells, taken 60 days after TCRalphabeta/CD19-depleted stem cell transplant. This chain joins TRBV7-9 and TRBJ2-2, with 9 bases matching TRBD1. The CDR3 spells CASSGTGLVTGELFF. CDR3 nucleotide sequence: TGTGCCAGCAGCGGGACAGGGTTGGTCACCGGGGAGCTGTTTTTT.